The rows below give T cell receptor beta chains drawn from one sample of a study of siplizumab effects on memory and regulatory T cells. Generated by immunoSEQ multiplex PCR, the TCRdb table keeps only in-frame clones and is missing some. This table has 80,000 to 130,000 clones, 91% appearing once. The sample was CD4+ T cells sorted from blood. Source of these receptors: a human donor in good health. Some clones in this sample may be carry-over from other donors' samples. Both conserved end residues are part of each CDR3. D genes are given only for firm matches. The size entry is marked missing in some rows and otherwise reads once, few, many or a size class.

-,TRBJ2-1,-,TRBV15,TGTGCCACCAGCATGGCTAGACTCAATGAGCAGTTCTTC,CATSMARLNEQFF
once,TRBJ1-3,-,TRBV13,TGTGCCAGCAGCCAGAACAAACTAATGAACTCTGGAAACACCATATATTTT,CASSQNKLMNSGNTIYF
-,TRBJ2-5,-,TRBV10-1,TGCGCCAGCAGTGATGGGGCTCCAGGGCAAGAGACCCAGTACTTC,CASSDGAPGQETQYF
-,TRBJ1-5,-,TRBV28,TGTGCCAGCAGTCAGGTGAGCAATCAGCCCCAGCATTTT,CASSQVSNQPQHF
-,TRBJ1-1,TRBD1,TRBV5-1,TGCGCCAGCAGCTTGGTCGTGACAGGGGGCACTGAAGCTTTCTTT,CASSLVVTGGTEAFF
-,TRBJ1-1,-,TRBV5-6,TGTGCCAGCAGCTTGTTAGAGGGTCTCACTGAAGCTTTCTTT,CASSLLEGLTEAFF
-,TRBJ2-3,-,TRBV19,TGTGCCAGTAGGTGGACCGACACAGATACGCAGTATTTT,CASRWTDTDTQYF
-,TRBJ2-1,TRBD1,TRBV15,TGTGCCACCAGCAGAGAGGGGACAGGGGGTAATGAGCAGTTCTTC,CATSREGTGGNEQFF
-,TRBJ2-3,TRBD2,TRBV7-9,TGTGCCAGCAGCTTAAGCGGGGGCGCGGCTCCAGATACGCAGTATTTT,CASSLSGGAAPDTQYF
-,TRBJ2-7,TRBD1,TRBV6-5,TGTGCCAGCAGTTGGACAGGGAGAGACTACGAGCAGTACTTC,CASSWTGRDYEQYF
-,TRBJ1-5,-,TRBV19,TGTGCCAGTAGTATAGAAGGTCAGCCCCAGCATTTT,CASSIEGQPQHF
-,TRBJ2-2,TRBD2,TRBV7-6,TGTGCCAGCAGCCATCTGACTAGCTCCCATGTGGAGACCGGGGAGCTGTTTTTT,CASSHLTSSHVETGELFF
-,TRBJ2-1,TRBD2,TRBV7-8,TGTGCCAGCAGCTTAGTAGCGGGCCTAGGCAATGAGCAGTTCTTC,CASSLVAGLGNEQFF
-,TRBJ1-1,TRBD1,TRBV27,TGTGCCAGCAGTTTCCGCCCGGACAGGGGGTTCGCTGGGAACACTGAAGCTTTCTTT,CASSFRPDRGFAGNTEAFF
-,TRBJ2-5,TRBD1,TRBV19,TGTGCCAGCCAGGAGAGCGGGACAGGGGGAGAGACCCAGTACTTC,CASQESGTGGETQYF
-,TRBJ2-6,-,TRBV10-2,TGCGCCAGCAGTGAGGTACTCTCTGGGGCCAACGTCCTGACTTTC,CASSEVLSGANVLTF
-,TRBJ1-3,-,TRBV6-1,TGTGCCAGTTCAACCATCCAGGGACCTGGAAACACCATATATTTT,CASSTIQGPGNTIYF
-,TRBJ2-5,TRBD1,TRBV18,TGTGCCAGCTCACCTCAGGGGGTAGAGACCCAGTACTTC,CASSPQGVETQYF
once,TRBJ2-3,-,TRBV7-8,TGTGCCAGCAGCTTAGAGAGGACTAGCACAGATACGCAGTATTTT,CASSLERTSTDTQYF
-,TRBJ2-5,TRBD2,TRBV19,TGTGCCAGTAGTACCCGGACTAGCGGGAGGTTTGAGACCCAGTACTTC,CASSTRTSGRFETQYF
-,TRBJ1-3,-,TRBV6-1,TGTGCCAGCAGTGATCCAAGACCCTCCTCTGGAAACACCATATATTTT,CASSDPRPSSGNTIYF
once,TRBJ2-1,-,TRBV30,TGTGCCTGGACCCGGGCCGGAGGGAATGAGCAGTTCTTC,CAWTRAGGNEQFF
-,TRBJ2-3,-,TRBV13,TGTGCCAGCAGCTTAGTACGGGGAGCCGGAGATACGCAGTATTTT,CASSLVRGAGDTQYF
-,TRBJ2-3,TRBD2,TRBV19,TGTGCCAGTAGTAGGGGGACTAGCGGATACACAGATACGCAGTATTTT,CASSRGTSGYTDTQYF
-,TRBJ2-1,TRBD2,TRBV5-6,TGTGCCACCACGCCTTGGGGGGCCCGGACTAGCCGAGGTGAGCAGTTCTTC,CATTPWGARTSRGEQFF
once,TRBJ2-5,-,TRBV4-1,TGCGCCAGCAGGGCAGGTGGGACCCAGTACTTC,CASRAGGTQYF
few,TRBJ1-5,-,TRBV7-2,TGTGCCAGCAGCTTAGGGGGAGGTTATAGCAATCAGCCCCAGCATTTT,CASSLGGGYSNQPQHF
-,TRBJ2-5,TRBD2,TRBV5-1,TGCGCCAGCAGCTTGGATGGTAGCGGGATGAGCGGTTGGAAGACCCAGTACTTC,CASSLDGSGMSGWKTQYF
-,TRBJ2-7,TRBD1,TRBV19,TGTGCCAGTAGTGGGGACAGGGGGTCCGAGCAGTACTTC,CASSGDRGSEQYF
-,TRBJ1-3,-,TRBV6-5,TGTGCCAGCAGACCTTCCGGGCACTCTGGAAACACCATATATTTT,CASRPSGHSGNTIYF
-,TRBJ2-2,-,TRBV29-1,TGCAGCGTTGAGGGTTACACCGGGGAGCTGTTTTTT,CSVEGYTGELFF
-,TRBJ1-1,-,TRBV5-1,TGCGCCAGCAGCTTGGGAGGGAGCCAGCCTGAAGCTTTCTTT,CASSLGGSQPEAFF
-,TRBJ2-7,TRBD1,TRBV19,TGTGCCAGTAGTTACGGACAGGTGGAGCTCTACGAGCAGTACTTC,CASSYGQVELYEQYF
-,TRBJ2-7,-,TRBV4-1,TGCGCCAGCAGCCTCAGGGGGGTAGCGGGAATATCCTACGAGCAGTACTTC,CASSLRGVAGISYEQYF
-,TRBJ2-1,TRBD2,TRBV18,TGTGCCAGCTCACTGGGGCTAGCGGGTAACAATGAGCAGTTCTTC,CASSLGLAGNNEQFF
-,TRBJ2-5,-,TRBV27,TGTGCCAGCAGTCTTCGGGCCGACCAAGAGACCCAGTACTTC,CASSLRADQETQYF
-,TRBJ2-5,-,TRBV6-1,TGTGCCAGCAGTGAAGTAGGAGGGTTGGAGACCCAGTACTTC,CASSEVGGLETQYF
-,TRBJ1-5,-,TRBV6-1,TGTGCCAGCAATCCGGTTGGCAATCAGCCCCAGCATTTT,CASNPVGNQPQHF
-,TRBJ2-3,TRBD2,TRBV5-1,TGCGCCAGCAGCTTGGATCTAGTAGCGGGAGCGGATACGCAGTATTTT,CASSLDLVAGADTQYF
-,TRBJ2-1,TRBD1,TRBV18,TGTGCCAGCTCAACAGGGGGGGGACAGGGACGGATTGAGCAGTTCTTC,CASSTGGGQGRIEQFF
once,TRBJ2-3,-,TRBV21-1,TGTGCCAGCAGCGGCAGGCGGACAGATACGCAGTATTTT,CASSGRRTDTQYF
-,TRBJ1-1,-,TRBV23-1,TGCGCCAGCAGTCAATCGGGAGGGGTTAGGATGAACACTGAAGCTTTCTTT,CASSQSGGVRMNTEAFF
-,TRBJ1-1,TRBD1,TRBV19,TGTGCCAGTAGTTCACGTCCTCGGACAGGGATTCTTGGGTTTATGAACACTGAAGCTTTCTTT,CASSSRPRTGILGFMNTEAFF
-,TRBJ2-1,-,TRBV7-8,TGTGCCAGCAGCCTCCGTTCTCGGGACCCCTCTCCTTACTCCTACAATGAGCAGTTCTTC,CASSLRSRDPSPYSYNEQFF
-,TRBJ2-6,-,TRBV11-2,TGTGCCAGCAGCTTAGGGAGACTGGGGGTTCGAACTGGGGCCAACGTCCTGACTTTC,CASSLGRLGVRTGANVLTF
-,TRBJ1-1,-,TRBV19,TGTGCCAGTGGAATGCCGACAGCCAACACTGAAGCTTTCTTT,CASGMPTANTEAFF
-,TRBJ1-3,-,TRBV2,TGTGCCAGCAGTGAAATAGGGATGGCGGGAAACACCATATATTTT,CASSEIGMAGNTIYF
-,TRBJ2-7,-,TRBV19,TGTGCCAGTAGTAAGGCGGCAGGAGGGCTCCGTTCCTACGAGCAGTACTTC,CASSKAAGGLRSYEQYF